These T cell receptor beta chains were read from a single sample in a study of vaccination and CD4 T cells after COVID-19. TCRdb re-analysed the PCR reads in MiXCR, keeping a single row per CDR3 protein. The data show some 33,000 distinct CDR3 sequences, with more than 30% seen just once and 5.8% held by the top ten. Sample: CD4+ T cells from blood, taken about 7 months after SARS-CoV-2 vaccination. The receptors shown here come from a human donor who had recovered from COVID-19. Each CDR3 is given with its conserved first and last residue.

cdr3_aa,j_call,v_call
CASSLGLAGSTDTQYF,TRBJ2-3,TRBV28
CSAPRGGSSDGIQYF,TRBJ2-4,TRBV20-1
CASSLQPANQPQHF,TRBJ1-5,TRBV28
CASSPRAAGAFF,TRBJ1-1,TRBV19
CASSDWDRVAPLHF,TRBJ1-6,TRBV6-1
CASSRTRDSSYEQYF,TRBJ2-7,TRBV7-2
CASSLATGTDTQYF,TRBJ2-3,TRBV7-9
CASSPIGDTQYF,TRBJ2-3,TRBV5-1
CSARDPGPLGYNEQFF,TRBJ2-1,TRBV20-1
CASSFYQYFQETQYF,TRBJ2-5,TRBV28
CASSGPGTGNEKLFF,TRBJ1-4,TRBV7-9
CASSQTVYGYTF,TRBJ1-2,TRBV28
CASSDPPGTGAKNIQYF,TRBJ2-4,TRBV6-1
CASSTPDSQDTQYF,TRBJ2-3,TRBV12-3/TRBV12-4
CASTFRDSYNSPLHF,TRBJ1-6,TRBV28
CASSRDYSYEQYF,TRBJ2-7,TRBV7-9
CASSPPTGELFF,TRBJ2-2,TRBV7-2
CASSLEDQPQHF,TRBJ1-5,TRBV7-9
CASSIGTSSSYEQYF,TRBJ2-7,TRBV19
CATSRHDGMVADQETQYF,TRBJ2-5,TRBV15
CASSDPGELFF,TRBJ2-2,TRBV5-1
CASSGPRQAANTGELFF,TRBJ2-2,TRBV19
CASSLQGDTGELFF,TRBJ2-2,TRBV7-2
CASSPRVTYNEQFF,TRBJ2-1,TRBV7-8
CATSRGPTGRELFF,TRBJ2-2,TRBV15
CASSPGTDTGELFF,TRBJ2-2,TRBV6-1
CATTLAGFSPDTQYF,TRBJ2-3,TRBV2
CASSLHGTVQETQYF,TRBJ2-5,TRBV28
CASSLRTSGRIYNEQFF,TRBJ2-1,TRBV7-8
CASSSTGNEQYF,TRBJ2-7,TRBV27
CSARSRREFDTGELFF,TRBJ2-2,TRBV20-1
CASSDGWEQYF,TRBJ2-7,TRBV2
CASSPIPLTRSSYEQYF,TRBJ2-7,TRBV27
CASSMGQSYGYTF,TRBJ1-2,TRBV7-6
CASSIVAGGWDTQYF,TRBJ2-3,TRBV28
CSARQGDYGYTF,TRBJ1-2,TRBV20-1
CASSFRESYGYTF,TRBJ1-2,TRBV27
CASSHRDRNTEAFF,TRBJ1-1,TRBV5-4
CASSEGVDAYEQYF,TRBJ2-7,TRBV6-1
CASNTIRDSRYNEQFF,TRBJ2-1,TRBV6-2/TRBV6-3
CSAGSPPFRDRVYEQYF,TRBJ2-7,TRBV20-1
CAWSVAQGGADTQYF,TRBJ2-3,TRBV30
CASSQAGTAHGYTF,TRBJ1-2,TRBV4-2
CSGALANGNTIYF,TRBJ1-3,TRBV20-1
CATSRVVTDTQYF,TRBJ2-3,TRBV15
CASKGGGGEQYF,TRBJ2-7,TRBV6-1
CSATTFWAGDHNEQFF,TRBJ2-1,TRBV20-1
CASSDGDRGCTF,TRBJ1-2,TRBV6-1
CATSDLQGGLETQYF,TRBJ2-5,TRBV24-1
CASSSPDRDNSPLHF,TRBJ1-6,TRBV28
CASRPRGASGFEQYF,TRBJ2-7,TRBV27
CASSTRTSGRAHGELFF,TRBJ2-2,TRBV28
CSASDFRGKGADAQYF,TRBJ2-3,TRBV20-1